The 21 T cell receptor beta chains in this list originate from one sample, sequenced in a study of blood T cell repertoires in COVID-19. Clones were sequenced by immunoSEQ multiplex PCR, and TCRdb holds only the in-frame ones, with some missing. The sample lists about 370,000 clones; approximately 90% were seen once. Sequenced input: PBMCs or T cells enriched from blood (not recorded which). The receptor source for this set is a middle-aged woman who had been exposed to COVID-19.

This chain uses TRBV14 with TRBJ2-3; TRBD1 agrees at 11 bases. The CDR3 has 16 amino acids. Losses at the gene ends were 2 bases for V and 5 bases for J; bases not matched to a gene: 6. Germline V CDR1 and CDR2: SGHDN, FVKESK. The CDR3 is CASSQLGQGARDTQYF. DNA of the CDR3: TGTGCCAGCAGCCAACTCGGACAGGGGGCAAGAGATACGCAGTATTTT.

This chain uses TRBV30 with TRBJ1-1; weak D call: TRBD1 (6 bases). The length of the CDR3 is 13 residues. CDR1 is GTSNPN, CDR2 SVGIG, per germline (reference sequence). Trimming took 1 base from V and 4 from J, leaving 10 bases between them. CDR3 sequence reads: CAWSASGATEAFF. In DNA, the CDR3 is TGTGCCTGGAGTGCTTCAGGGGCCACTGAAGCTTTCTTT.

V gene TRBV4-3 combines with J gene TRBJ1-2, with TRBD1 as a possible D gene (5 bases). The CDR3 extends over 17 amino acids. CDR1 and CDR2 from the germline V gene are LGHNA and YSLEER. Trimming removed 0 bases at V and 2 bases at J, with 16 bases between. The CDR3 DNA reads TGCGCCAGCAGCCAAGACCTACGACAGAACCTAAACTATGGCTACACCTTC. Translation gives CASSQDLRQNLNYGYTF.

The chain employs TRBV7-9 and TRBJ1-2; TRBD1 is a possible D gene (6 bases). Germline loops: CDR1 SEHNR, CDR2 FQNEAQ (reference sequence). V shed 4 bases and J shed 4 bases, with 16 bases lying between them. This CDR3 has 15 amino acids. In DNA, the CDR3 is TGTGCCAGCAGCTCCCCCGGGGGGCTGGGCTATGGCTACACCTTC. Amino acids: CASSSPGGLGYGYTF. The full variable domain, its missing parts supplied by reference TRBV7-9 and TRBJ1-2, is DTGVSQNPRHKITKRGQNVTFRCDPISEHNRLYWYRQTLGQGPEFLTYFQNEAQLEKSRLLSDRFSAERPKGSFSTLEIQRTEQGDSAMYLCASSSPGGLGYGYTFGSGTRLTVV.

This chain connects TRBV27 to TRBJ1-5; D is ambiguous. There are 13 residues in the CDR3. Trimming cost V 3 bases and J 1 base, with 4 bases left between them. Germline assignment: CDR1 MNHEY and CDR2 SMNVEV (reference sequence). CDR3 bases: TGTGCCAGCAGTTTTCTGAGCAATCAGCCCCAGCATTTT. Translating gives CASSFLSNQPQHF.

J is TRBJ1-1 and V is TRBV29-1; 10 bases agree with TRBD1. V was clipped by 7 bases and J by 3 bases; unmatched bases: 2. There are 12 residues in the CDR3. Germline V gene sequence: CDR1 SQVTM, CDR2 ANQGSEA. DNA of the CDR3: TGCAGCGGGGACAGGGGAGACACTGAAGCTTTCTTT. It is translated as CSGDRGDTEAFF.

V is TRBV7-9 and J is TRBJ1-2; maybe TRBD1 (5 bases). CDR1 and CDR2 from the germline V gene are SEHNR and FQNEAQ (reference sequence). This CDR3 has 13 residues. V was cut by 4 bases and J by 3 bases, with 9 bases left in between. The CDR3 region is CASSSREYYGYTF. The CDR3 DNA sequence: TGTGCCAGCAGCTCCAGGGAATACTATGGCTACACCTTC. The full variable domain, its missing parts supplied by reference TRBV7-9 and TRBJ1-2, is DTGVSQNPRHKITKRGQNVTFRCDPISEHNRLYWYRQTLGQGPEFLTYFQNEAQLEKSRLLSDRFSAERPKGSFSTLEIQRTEQGDSAMYLCASSSREYYGYTFGSGTRLTVV.

The chain is built from TRBV11-2 and TRBJ2-7; 9 bases are shared with TRBD1. The CDR3 length is 16 residues. Germline V gene data show CDR1 as SGHAT and CDR2 as FQNNGV. J lost 2 bases, V lost 4 bases, and 9 bases had no gene match. CDR3 DNA sequence: TGTGCCAGCAGCTCGCAACCCGGGACAGGGCCCTACGAGCAGTACTTC. It translates to CASSSQPGTGPYEQYF.

The genes are TRBV30 and TRBJ1-6; 7 bases are a match to TRBD1. V lost 3 bases and J lost 4; bases outside the gene matches: 3. Germline loops: CDR1 GTSNPN, CDR2 SVGIG (reference sequence). The CDR3 totals 14 residues. The CDR3 here is CAWSRDRYNSPLHF. The CDR3 nucleotides are TGTGCCTGGAGCCGGGACAGATATAATTCACCCCTCCACTTT.

The V gene is TRBV6-5, the J gene TRBJ1-2, with 7 nucleotides matching TRBD1. The CDR3 extends over 14 amino acids. The J segment lost 2 bases and the V segment lost 6 bases, leaving 6 bases of the junction unmatched. Germline-derived CDR1 and CDR2 are MNHEY and SVGAGI. The CDR3 coding sequence is TGTGCCAGCAGAGGGGGACAGATAAACTATGGCTACACCTTC. Translating it yields CASRGGQINYGYTF.

This clone was observed a few times. The genes are TRBV23-1 and TRBJ1-5, with D perhaps matching TRBD1 (6 bases). TRBV23-1 is classed as an ORF, of uncertain function. The CDR3 extends over 17 amino acids. Trimming shortened V by 2 bases and J by 4 bases, and 18 bases separated the two germline ends. DNA of the CDR3: TGCGCCAGCAGTCAAATTCAGACAGGTCTCTCAAATCAGCCCCAGCATTTT. This encodes CASSQIQTGLSNQPQHF.

The table lists this clone with a few counts. The V and J genes are TRBV3-1 (or the pseudogene TRBV3-2) and TRBJ2-5; TRBD1 agrees at 9 bases. The ends lost 6 bases at V and 4 bases at J; junction bases unmatched: 9. This CDR3 is 15 amino acids long. CDR1 LGHDT and CDR2 YNNKEL come from the germline V gene (reference sequence). CDR3: CASRSGQGPPETQYF. The CDR3 DNA reads as TGTGCCAGCAGATCCGGACAGGGGCCTCCAGAGACCCAGTACTTC.

The rearrangement links TRBV2 to TRBJ1-2; 11 bases agree with TRBD1. Per the germline V gene, CDR1 is SNHLY and CDR2 is FYNNEI. J lost 2 bases, V lost 6 bases, and 2 bases had no gene match. This CDR3 has 14 amino acids. CDR3 amino acids: CASRGTGGNYGYTF. CDR3 nucleotide sequence: TGTGCCAGCAGAGGGACAGGGGGGAACTATGGCTACACCTTC.

This rearrangement joins TRBV5-6 to TRBJ1-5, with D perhaps TRBD1 (6 bases). The length of the CDR3 is 15 residues. V lost 5 bases to trimming and J lost 7 bases, with 19 bases between them. Germline CDR1 and CDR2: SGHDT and YYEEEE. CDR3 bases: TGTGCCAGCAGTTCCTGGGGGGGCGGGTCGCAGCCCCAGCATTTT. It is translated as CASSSWGGGSQPQHF.

The rearrangement uses TRBV20-1 and TRBJ1-5; tentatively, D is TRBD1 (6 bases). The V end lost 3 bases, the J end lost 1 base, and 13 bases lay between the germline ends. Germline CDR1 reads DFQATT; CDR2 reads SNEGSKA (reference sequence). The CDR3 is made up of 15 amino acids. CDR3 bases: TGCAGTGCTAGTCGCGGCAGGGGAAGCAATCAGCCCCAGCATTTT. It codes for CSASRGRGSNQPQHF.

The V and J genes are TRBV4-3 and TRBJ2-7, with a possible D match to TRBD1 (6 bases). CDR3 size: 15 residues. CDR1 is LGHNA, CDR2 YSLEER, per germline. Trimming removed 1 base at V and 0 bases at J, with 10 bases between. The CDR3 DNA follows: TGCGCCAGCAGCCAAGCCCTACAGGGCTCCTACGAGCAGTACTTC. It codes for CASSQALQGSYEQYF.

This chain uses TRBV5-6 with TRBJ1-1; no definite D call. Trimming cost V 0 bases and J 0 bases, with 12 bases left between them. The CDR3 consists of 16 residues. Germline V gene sequence: CDR1 SGHDT, CDR2 YYEEEE. CDR3 bases: TGTGCCAGCAGCTTGGTGGGGAGTACCATGAACACTGAAGCTTTCTTT. This codes for CASSLVGSTMNTEAFF.

The chain employs TRBV30 and TRBJ1-2, with D possibly being TRBD1 (5 bases). The germline V gene has CDR1 GTSNPN and CDR2 SVGIG (reference sequence). The CDR3 loop spans 15 amino acids. Deletions cut 0 bases from V and 5 bases from J, with 16 bases between. The CDR3 is CAWSVGQGGRYGYTF. The CDR3 region has the DNA TGTGCCTGGAGTGTAGGCCAGGGAGGAAGGTATGGCTACACCTTC.

The chain joins TRBV19 to TRBJ2-1; the match to TRBD2 covers 11 bases. Germline CDR1 is LNHDA and CDR2 is SQIVND (reference sequence). The CDR3 length is 17 residues. V lost 4 bases and J lost 8; bases outside the gene matches: 13. In nucleotides, the CDR3 is TGTGCCAGTAGTACAGTACGACTAGCGGGATTTCACGATGAGCAGTTCTTC. Translating gives CASSTVRLAGFHDEQFF.

The V and J genes are TRBV5-6 and TRBJ1-2; D is undetermined. V was shortened by 0 bases and J by 8 bases, with 8 bases between the two germline ends. This CDR3 region has 12 residues. Germline CDR1 and CDR2: SGHDT and YYEEEE. The CDR3 sequence: CASSLGPLGYTF. Written as DNA, the CDR3 is TGTGCCAGCAGCTTGGGGCCCCTCGGCTACACCTTC.

V and J are TRBV27 and TRBJ2-1, with TRBD2 matching over 8 bases. The V gene end was trimmed by 1 base and the J gene end by 7 bases; junction bases not matched to a gene: 3. This CDR3 is built from 14 residues. Germline V lookup: CDR1 MNHEY, CDR2 SMNVEV (reference sequence). The CDR3 here is CASSLFREGNEQFF. The DNA of the CDR3 is TGTGCCAGCAGTTTATTCCGGGAGGGGAATGAGCAGTTCTTC.